The 23 T cell receptor beta chains below come from one sample, sequenced in a study of T cells in localized non-small cell lung cancer. Assay: immunoSEQ multiplex PCR; the TCRdb copy retains only in-frame clones and omits some. The sample yields about 33,000 clones, 90% seen once. The sequences come from peripheral blood, collected before any cancer treatment. All receptors come from a man aged 40-75 years with stage I lung adenocarcinoma.

The chain recombines TRBV28 with TRBJ2-3, with a weak D call TRBD2 (5 bases). V shed 7 bases and J shed 2 bases, with 16 bases lying between them. Germline CDR1 is MDHEN and CDR2 is SYDVKM. The CDR3 is 15 amino acids. CDR3 in amino acids: CASTGKGHNTDTQYF. Written as DNA, the CDR3 is TGTGCCAGCACGGGAAAGGGCCATAACACAGATACGCAGTATTTT.

This CDR3 is CASSLRQGTNEKLFF. CDR3 nucleotide sequence: TGCGCCAGCAGCCTCCGACAGGGCACTAATGAAAAACTGTTTTTT. This chain joins TRBV5-1 and TRBJ1-4, with 7 bases identical to TRBD1. CDR1 and CDR2 (germline): SGHRS, YFSETQ. The CDR3 spans 15 residues. The ends lost 4 bases at V and 2 bases at J; junction bases unmatched: 5.

V usage is TRBV18 and J usage is TRBJ1-1, with D uncertain. In germline, CDR1 is KGHSH, CDR2 LQKENI. V was trimmed by 6 bases and J by 8 bases, leaving 16 bases between them. The CDR3 covers 13 residues. CDR3 region: CASSLVKGVEAFF. In DNA, the CDR3 is TGTGCCAGCTCCCTGGTTAAGGGAGTCGAAGCTTTCTTT.

V and J are TRBV6-5 and TRBJ1-1; D possibly corresponds to TRBD1 (5 bases). Germline CDR1 and CDR2: MNHEY and SVGAGI. V was shortened by 3 bases and J by 4 bases, with 12 bases between the two germline ends. This CDR3 has 14 amino acids. The CDR3 sequence: CASSYAERGTEAFF. The CDR3 nucleotides are TGTGCCAGCAGTTATGCCGAGAGGGGCACTGAAGCTTTCTTT.

The chain has TRBV29-1 and TRBJ1-4; 9 bases agree with TRBD1. The V gene's germline CDR1 is SQVTM and CDR2 ANQGSEA. Unmatched junction bases numbered 9, after V lost 2 bases and J lost 8 bases. The CDR3 totals 15 residues. In nucleotides, the CDR3 is TGCAGCGTTGAACTTGAACAGGGGGCGCGAGAAAAACTGTTTTTT. Translation: CSVELEQGAREKLFF.

This chain uses TRBV18 with TRBJ1-5; no clear D gene. Germline V gene data show CDR1 as KGHSH and CDR2 as LQKENI. This CDR3 comprises 14 residues. Trimming removed 3 bases from V and 3 bases from J, with 9 bases in between. CDR3 protein: CASSPGRTNQPQHF. The CDR3 coding sequence is TGTGCCAGCTCACCCGGCAGGACCAATCAGCCCCAGCATTTT.

The chain has TRBV19 and TRBJ2-7, with TRBD1 identical over 10 bases. Unmatched junction bases numbered 4, after V lost 5 bases and J lost 6 bases. The CDR3 totals 13 residues. Germline V gene sequence: CDR1 LNHDA, CDR2 SQIVND (reference sequence). The CDR3 DNA follows: TGTGCCAGTAGTTCTTGGACAGGGGGCGAGCAGTACTTC. It encodes CASSSWTGGEQYF. Variable domain in full (rest from reference TRBV19 and TRBJ2-7): DGGITQSPKYLFRKEGQNVTLSCEQNLNHDAMYWYRQDPGQGLRLIYYSQIVNDFQKGDIAEGYSVSREKKESFPLTVTSAQKNPTAFYLCASSSWTGGEQYFGPGTRLTVT.

V usage is TRBV30 and J usage is TRBJ1-1, with D uncertain. There are 14 residues in the CDR3. The germline CDR1 and CDR2 sequences are GTSNPN and SVGIG (reference sequence). Trimming left V 0 bases short and J 7 bases short, with 15 bases between. The CDR3 DNA sequence: TGTGCCTGGAGTGTACTGGGGATCCCTGGTGAAGCTTTCTTT. Translated: CAWSVLGIPGEAFF.

The chain couples TRBV6-5 to TRBJ1-1; TRBD1 is a possible D gene (5 bases). Germline V gene lookup returns CDR1 MNHEY and CDR2 SVGAGI. V was clipped by 2 bases and J by 5 bases, with 9 bases between them. The CDR3 has 13 residues. The CDR3 protein is CASSYLGGTEAFF. The CDR3 DNA reads as TGTGCCAGCAGTTACCTGGGGGGAACTGAAGCTTTCTTT.

Only one count was recorded for this clone. This chain uses TRBV27 with TRBJ2-1; D possibly matches TRBD1 or TRBD2 (5 bases each). The CDR3 has 15 amino acids. Germline CDR1 and CDR2: MNHEY and SMNVEV (reference sequence). V lost 3 bases and J 0 bases, leaving 9 bases between the germline ends. CDR3 protein: CASSFTGTSYNEQFF. DNA of the CDR3: TGTGCCAGCAGTTTTACGGGGACCTCCTACAATGAGCAGTTCTTC.

The chain combines TRBV21-1 with TRBJ2-7; the tabulated D call, TRBD1, remains unverified against the DNA. TRBV21-1 is classified as a pseudogene. CDR3 length: 16 residues. The CDR3 bases are TGTGCCAGCAGCAGTCAGCCGGGACAACCAATCTACGAGCAGTACTTC. It codes for CASSSQPGQPIYEQYF.

V is TRBV2 and J is TRBJ1-6; D is uncertain. The CDR3 length is 12 residues. Trimming pared 2 bases from V and 14 bases from J, leaving 10 bases between. Looked up from germline, CDR1 is SNHLY and CDR2 is FYNNEI. CDR3 in DNA: TGTGCCAGCAGTGAACAAGCAGGAACCCTCCACTTT. It codes for CASSEQAGTLHF.

The rearrangement links TRBV9 to TRBJ2-6, with a possible D match to TRBD2 (7 bases). From germline, CDR1 is SGDLS and CDR2 YYNGEE. V shed 3 bases and J shed 2 bases, with 21 bases lying between them. The CDR3 has 19 residues. The CDR3, as DNA: TGTGCCAGCAGCGGGGAGAGGGGGGTACGGGAGGCTGGGGCCAACGTCCTGACTTTC. The encoded protein is CASSGERGVREAGANVLTF.

This clone was counted a few times. The chain combines TRBV9 with TRBJ1-6; TRBD1 might be the D (5 bases). Trimming left V 0 bases short and J 7 bases short, with 8 bases between. The CDR3 extends over 14 amino acids. Germline-derived CDR1 and CDR2 are SGDLS and YYNGEE. The CDR3, as DNA: TGTGCCAGCAGCGTAGGGGGCAGGAATTCACCCCTCCACTTT. It translates to CASSVGGRNSPLHF.

The chain joins TRBV19 to TRBJ2-1; weak D call: TRBD2 (6 bases). The ends were cut back, 10 bases at V and 10 bases at J, with 14 bases in the middle. In germline, CDR1 is LNHDA, CDR2 SQIVND (reference sequence). The CDR3 length is 11 residues. The CDR3 coding sequence is TGTGCCACTCGTGGAGGGAAGGAGCAGTTCTTC. This gives the protein CATRGGKEQFF. Together with reference TRBV19 and TRBJ2-1, the CDR3 gives the full variable domain: DGGITQSPKYLFRKEGQNVTLSCEQNLNHDAMYWYRQDPGQGLRLIYYSQIVNDFQKGDIAEGYSVSREKKESFPLTVTSAQKNPTAFYLCATRGGKEQFFGPGTRLTVL.

The chain's CDR3 is CASSNHAQGTTEAFF. In nucleotides, the CDR3 is TGTGCCAGCAGCAATCACGCCCAAGGTACGACTGAAGCTTTCTTT. The chain employs TRBV7-6 and TRBJ1-1, with D unresolved. The CDR3 contains 15 residues. Between the trimmed V and J ends, which lost 5 bases and 5 bases, there was a span of 18 bases. CDR1 is SGHVS and CDR2 is FNYEAQ in the germline V gene. Variable domain in full (rest from reference TRBV7-6 and TRBJ1-1): GAGVSQSPRYKVTKRGQDVALRCDPISGHVSLYWYRQALGQGPEFLTYFNYEAQQDKSGLPNDRFSAERPEGSISTLTIQRTEQRDSAMYRCASSNHAQGTTEAFFGQGTRLTVV.

The rearrangement uses TRBV5-5 and TRBJ2-7; tentatively, D is TRBD1 (6 bases). Germline CDR1 SGHKS, CDR2 YYEKEE (reference sequence). Trimming removed 1 base from V and 7 bases from J, with 24 bases in between. The CDR3 loop spans 17 amino acids. The CDR3 bases are TGTGCCAGCAGCTTGCTTCCACAGGGTACGGCTGTTAGGGAGCAGTACTTC. Translation: CASSLLPQGTAVREQYF.

The chain employs TRBV19 and TRBJ1-6; D gene uncertain. The CDR3 has 14 amino acids. The V gene lost 7 bases and the J gene lost 8 bases, with 15 bases spanning the gap. Germline V CDR1 and CDR2: LNHDA, SQIVND (reference sequence). CDR3 loop: CASKSGHGDSPLHF. CDR3 in DNA: TGTGCCAGTAAATCCGGGCATGGCGATTCACCCCTCCACTTT.

The CDR3, as DNA: TGTGCCACCAGCGGAAGACTAGCGGGGGGGACTGATACGCAGTATTTT. Protein: CATSGRLAGGTDTQYF. The rearrangement uses TRBV15 and TRBJ2-3, with 14 bases lining up with TRBD2. Germline trimming cut 5 bases from V and 6 bases from J; bases unmatched to any gene: 7. This CDR3 region has 16 residues. Germline assignment: CDR1 LNHNV and CDR2 YYDKDF (reference sequence).

V usage is TRBV7-9 and J usage is TRBJ2-7; 8 positions agree with TRBD1. Trimming cost V 5 bases and J 9 bases; bases outside gene matches: 6. The CDR3 is 12 residues long. The germline CDR1 and CDR2 sequences are SEHNR and FQNEAQ (reference sequence). The chain's CDR3 is CASSPGQGGQYF. The CDR3 DNA follows: TGTGCCAGCAGCCCTGGACAGGGAGGGCAGTACTTC.

V gene TRBV11-2 combines with J gene TRBJ1-2; the D is unclear. Trimming stripped 4 bases from V and 0 bases from J, with 9 bases between. CDR3 length equals 14 residues. The germline V gene has CDR1 SGHAT and CDR2 FQNNGV. Written as DNA, the CDR3 is TGTGCCAGCAGCTCGACTAGCTCTAACTATGGCTACACCTTC. This codes for CASSSTSSNYGYTF.

This chain connects TRBV4-1 to TRBJ2-2; D is tentatively TRBD1 or TRBD2 (5 bases each). The CDR3 is 14 amino acids. The ends were cut back, 3 bases at V and 4 bases at J, with 9 bases in the middle. From germline, CDR1 is MGHRA and CDR2 YSYEKL. CDR3 protein: CASSQPGTTGELFF. CDR3 nucleotide sequence: TGCGCCAGCAGCCAGCCAGGGACCACCGGGGAGCTGTTTTTT.

The gene calls are TRBV18 and TRBJ2-5; no definite D call. V lost 5 bases, J lost 4 bases, and 11 bases lay in between. The CDR3 is 13 amino acids. The V gene's germline CDR1 is KGHSH and CDR2 LQKENI. Written as DNA, the CDR3 is TGTGCCAGCTCAGTCTTAGGTGGAGAGACCCAGTACTTC. Translating gives CASSVLGGETQYF. Looking up the rest from reference TRBV18 and TRBJ2-5 gives the full variable domain: NAGVMQNPRHLVRRRGQEARLRCSPMKGHSHVYWYRQLPEEGLKFMVYLQKENIIDESGMPKERFSAEFPKEGPSILRIQQVVRGDSAAYFCASSVLGGETQYFGPGTRLLVL.